This TCR beta chain comes out of a study of shared clonotypes between healthy human individuals. On the study more broadly: The study drew on two women and a few men aged 18 to 49 as donors. Whole-study findings and limits: With few donors, the genetic and exposure-history diversity represented was limited.

Researchers drew on about 90 million PBMCs for genomic DNA from unsorted samples. Ten immunoSEQ deep assay plates held the unsorted PBMC DNA. Sequenced by immunoSEQ multiplex PCR; TCRdb stores in-frame clones only, minus some. This sample has approximately 470,000 clones; more than 75% occur once, and the top ten carry around 13%. V was clipped by 3 bases and J by 7 bases, with 8 bases between them. There are 12 residues in the CDR3. Comment on this clone: The antigen is unknown.

Sequenced: PBMCs. This receptor was obtained from a woman between 40 and 50 years old in good health. Some clones in this sample may be carry-over from other donors' samples. The chain links TRBV23-1 to TRBJ2-3; D may be TRBD1 or TRBD2 (5 bases each). TRBV23-1 is assigned to the ORF class and has an uncertain function. The CDR3 DNA reads TGCGCCAGCAGTCAGAGGGGTAATACGCAGTATTTT. It translates to CASSQRGNTQYF.